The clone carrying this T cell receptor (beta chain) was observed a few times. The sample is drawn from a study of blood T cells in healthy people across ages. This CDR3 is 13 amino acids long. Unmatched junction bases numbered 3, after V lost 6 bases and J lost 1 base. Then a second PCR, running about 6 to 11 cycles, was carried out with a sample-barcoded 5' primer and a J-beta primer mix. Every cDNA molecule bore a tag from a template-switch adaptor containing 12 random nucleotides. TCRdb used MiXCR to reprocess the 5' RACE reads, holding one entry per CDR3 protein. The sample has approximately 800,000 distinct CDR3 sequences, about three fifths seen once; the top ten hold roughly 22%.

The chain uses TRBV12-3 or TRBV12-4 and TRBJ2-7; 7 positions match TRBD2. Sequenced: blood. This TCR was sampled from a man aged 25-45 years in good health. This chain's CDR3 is CASSRLASYEQYF. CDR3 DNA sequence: TGTGCCAGCAGCCGACTAGCTTCCTACGAGCAGTACTTC.